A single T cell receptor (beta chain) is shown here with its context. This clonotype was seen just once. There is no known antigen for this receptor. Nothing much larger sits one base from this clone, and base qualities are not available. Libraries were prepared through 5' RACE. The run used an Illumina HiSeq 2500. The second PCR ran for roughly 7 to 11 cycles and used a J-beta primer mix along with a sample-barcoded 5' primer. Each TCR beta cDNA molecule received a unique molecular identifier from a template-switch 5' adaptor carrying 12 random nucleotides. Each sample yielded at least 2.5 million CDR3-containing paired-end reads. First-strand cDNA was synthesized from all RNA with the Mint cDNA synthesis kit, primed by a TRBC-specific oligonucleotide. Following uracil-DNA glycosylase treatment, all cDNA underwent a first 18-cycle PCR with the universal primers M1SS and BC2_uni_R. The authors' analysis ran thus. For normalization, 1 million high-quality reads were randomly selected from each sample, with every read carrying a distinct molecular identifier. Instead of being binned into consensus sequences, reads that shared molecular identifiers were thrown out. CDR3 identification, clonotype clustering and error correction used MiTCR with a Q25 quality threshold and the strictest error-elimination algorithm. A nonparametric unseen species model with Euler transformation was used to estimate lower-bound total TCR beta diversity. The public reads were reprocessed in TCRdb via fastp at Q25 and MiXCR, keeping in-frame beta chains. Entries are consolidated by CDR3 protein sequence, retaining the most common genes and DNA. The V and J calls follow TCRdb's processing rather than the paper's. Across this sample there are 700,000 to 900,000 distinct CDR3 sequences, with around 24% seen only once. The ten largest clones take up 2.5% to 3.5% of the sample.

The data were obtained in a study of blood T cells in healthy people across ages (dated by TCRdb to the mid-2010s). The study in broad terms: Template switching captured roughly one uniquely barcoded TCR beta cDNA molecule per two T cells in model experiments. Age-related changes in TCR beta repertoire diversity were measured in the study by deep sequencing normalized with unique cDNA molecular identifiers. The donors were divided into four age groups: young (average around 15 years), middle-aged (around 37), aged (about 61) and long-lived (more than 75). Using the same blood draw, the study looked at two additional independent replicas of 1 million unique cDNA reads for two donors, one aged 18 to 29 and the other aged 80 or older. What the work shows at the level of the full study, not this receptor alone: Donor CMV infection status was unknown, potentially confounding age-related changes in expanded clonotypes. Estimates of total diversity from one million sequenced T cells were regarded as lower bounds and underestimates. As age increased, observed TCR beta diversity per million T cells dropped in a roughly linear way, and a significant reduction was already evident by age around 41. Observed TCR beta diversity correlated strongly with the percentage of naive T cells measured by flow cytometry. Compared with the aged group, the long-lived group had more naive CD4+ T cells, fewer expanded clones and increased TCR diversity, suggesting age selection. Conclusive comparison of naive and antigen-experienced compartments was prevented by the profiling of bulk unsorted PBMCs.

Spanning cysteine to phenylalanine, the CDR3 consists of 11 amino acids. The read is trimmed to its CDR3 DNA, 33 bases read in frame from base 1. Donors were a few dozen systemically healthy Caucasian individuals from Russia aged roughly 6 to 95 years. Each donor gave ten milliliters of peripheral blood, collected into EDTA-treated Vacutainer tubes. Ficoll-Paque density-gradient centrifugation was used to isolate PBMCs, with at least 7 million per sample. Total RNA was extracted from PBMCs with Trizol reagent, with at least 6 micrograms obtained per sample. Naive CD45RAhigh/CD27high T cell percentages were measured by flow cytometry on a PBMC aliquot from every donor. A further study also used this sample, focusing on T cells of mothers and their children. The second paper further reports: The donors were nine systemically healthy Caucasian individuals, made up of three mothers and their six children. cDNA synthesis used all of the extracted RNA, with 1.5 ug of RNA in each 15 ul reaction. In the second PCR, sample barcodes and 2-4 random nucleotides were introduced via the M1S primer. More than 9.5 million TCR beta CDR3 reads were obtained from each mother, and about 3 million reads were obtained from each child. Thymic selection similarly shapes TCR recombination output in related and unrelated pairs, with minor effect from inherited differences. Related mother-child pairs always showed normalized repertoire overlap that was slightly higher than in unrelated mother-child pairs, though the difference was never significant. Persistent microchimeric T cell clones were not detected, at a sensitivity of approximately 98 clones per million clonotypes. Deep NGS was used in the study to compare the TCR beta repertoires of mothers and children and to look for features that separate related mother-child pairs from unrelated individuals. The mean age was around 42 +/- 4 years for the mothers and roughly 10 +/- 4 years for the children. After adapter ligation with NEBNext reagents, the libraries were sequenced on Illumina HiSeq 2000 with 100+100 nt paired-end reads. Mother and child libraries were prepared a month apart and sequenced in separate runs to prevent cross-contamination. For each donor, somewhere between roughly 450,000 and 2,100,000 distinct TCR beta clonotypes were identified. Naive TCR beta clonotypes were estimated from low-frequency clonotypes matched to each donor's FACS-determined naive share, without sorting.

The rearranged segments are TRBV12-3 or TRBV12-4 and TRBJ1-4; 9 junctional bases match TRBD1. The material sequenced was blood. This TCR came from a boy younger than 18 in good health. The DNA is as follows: TGTGCTGTAGGACAGGGGGAAAAACTGTTTTTT. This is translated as CAVGQGEKLFF.